Below are 2 T cell receptor beta chains sequenced from a single sample in a study of T cell changes during pregnancy in multiple sclerosis. Measured with immunoSEQ multiplex PCR; TCRdb has only the in-frame clones, and not every one. The sample has around 40,000 clones; about 90% are singletons. The material sequenced was CD4+ T cells from peripheral blood mononuclear cells, taken in the third trimester of pregnancy. Receptor source: a female donor with multiple sclerosis, enrolled in a pregnancy study.

The V and J genes are TRBV19 and TRBJ1-1, with a tentative D call TRBD1 (6 bases). Trimming left V 0 bases short and J 5 bases short, with 13 bases between. The CDR3 spans 15 residues. From germline, CDR1 is LNHDA and CDR2 SQIVND (reference sequence). CDR3 loop: CASSIDWGGRTEAFF. DNA for the CDR3: TGTGCCAGTAGTATAGATTGGGGGGGCCGGACTGAAGCTTTCTTT.

V usage is TRBV27 and J usage is TRBJ1-3, with TRBD1 matching over 7 bases. V lost 3 bases and J lost 0; bases outside the gene matches: 2. In germline, CDR1 is MNHEY, CDR2 SMNVEV (reference sequence). The CDR3 is made up of 15 amino acids. In DNA form, the CDR3 reads TGTGCCAGCAGTTTGGACAGGTCCTCTGGAAACACCATATATTTT. Its translation is CASSLDRSSGNTIYF.